This is a list of T cell receptor beta chains from one sample in a study of T cells after posttransplantation cyclophosphamide. Some clones are missing from TCRdb's copy, which holds only in-frame ones; the method was immunoSEQ multiplex PCR. The profile covers approximately 26,000 clones, none occurring a single time. Material: PBMCs. The origin of the receptors is a woman between 45 and 65 years old in good health, CMV-negative, and a related stem cell transplant donor. Both conserved end residues are part of each CDR3. A D gene is named only where the DNA matches it firmly. Clone size is given as how often the clone was seen (once, few, many) or a class if it is expanded.

d_gene	abundance	v_gene	j_gene	CDR3aa	CDR3nt
TRBD1	many	TRBV19	TRBJ1-1	CASSIWAGGLNTEAFF	TGTGCCAGTAGTATTTGGGCAGGGGGGTTGAACACTGAAGCTTTCTTT
-	many	TRBV6-4	TRBJ2-3	CASSESGALSTDTQYF	TGTGCCAGCAGTGAATCAGGGGCGCTTAGCACAGATACGCAGTATTTT
-	many	TRBV29-1	TRBJ2-7	CSVEGGQTSYEQYF	TGCAGCGTTGAAGGTGGGCAGACAAGCTACGAGCAGTACTTC
TRBD2	many	TRBV18	TRBJ2-7	CASSPGGSRRSYEQYF	TGTGCCAGCTCACCAGGCGGGAGCCGTCGCTCCTACGAGCAGTACTTC
TRBD2	many	TRBV9	TRBJ2-1	CASSLPGTSGGSVQFF	TGTGCCAGCAGCCTTCCCGGGACTAGCGGGGGGTCGGTGCAGTTCTTC
TRBD1	many	TRBV7-3	TRBJ2-7	CASSSTDRGEQYF	TGTGCCAGCAGCTCGACCGACAGGGGCGAGCAGTACTTC
TRBD1	many	TRBV4-3	TRBJ1-4	CASSQGRDRAEKLFF	TGCGCCAGCAGCCAAGGGCGGGACAGGGCCGAAAAACTGTTTTTT
-	many	TRBV18	TRBJ2-3	CASSTGVPDTQYF	TGTGCCAGCTCTACCGGGGTCCCAGATACGCAGTATTTT
-	many	TRBV11-1	TRBJ1-1	CASSPLPGGSTEAFF	TGTGCCAGCAGCCCCCTCCCCGGCGGGTCCACTGAAGCTTTCTTT
-	many	TRBV11-2	TRBJ1-1	CASSFDGGRPEAFF	TGTGCCAGCAGCTTCGACGGGGGGCGGCCTGAAGCTTTCTTT
TRBD1	many	TRBV6-5	TRBJ2-7	CASSYQGGLGDEQYF	TGTGCCAGCAGTTACCAAGGGGGCTTGGGGGACGAGCAGTACTTC
-	many	TRBV18	TRBJ2-7	CASSPQGSVGGGDEQYF	TGTGCCAGCTCACCACAGGGTTCAGTAGGGGGTGGCGACGAGCAGTACTTC
-	many	TRBV7-2	TRBJ1-6	CASSLAPNSYNSPLHF	TGTGCCAGCAGCTTAGCGCCTAACTCCTATAATTCACCCCTCCACTTT
TRBD2	many	TRBV4-2	TRBJ2-7	CASSQEGTSGSYEQYF	TGTGCCAGCAGCCAAGAGGGGACTAGCGGGAGCTACGAGCAGTACTTC
TRBD1	many	TRBV7-8	TRBJ1-5	CASSLEGRGYQPQHF	TGTGCCAGCAGCTTAGAGGGCAGGGGGTATCAGCCCCAGCATTTT
-	many	TRBV6-4	TRBJ2-1	CASSGTAGVNEQFF	TGTGCCAGCAGCGGAACTGCAGGGGTCAATGAGCAGTTCTTC
-	many	TRBV18	TRBJ1-1	CASSPRQEGTEAFF	TGTGCCAGCTCACCACGCCAGGAGGGCACTGAAGCTTTCTTT
-	many	TRBV11-2	TRBJ2-7	CASSSDPRGSYEQYF	TGTGCCAGCAGCTCCGATCCTAGGGGAAGCTACGAGCAGTACTTC
TRBD2	many	TRBV4-3	TRBJ2-7	CASSQAGGSYEQYF	TGCGCCAGCAGCCAGGCGGGGGGCTCCTACGAGCAGTACTTC
TRBD1	many	TRBV5-1	TRBJ2-7	CASTRQGTWEQYF	TGCGCCAGCACCCGACAGGGAACGTGGGAGCAGTACTTC
TRBD2	many	TRBV14	TRBJ2-2	CASSLLAANTGELFF	TGTGCCAGCAGCTTACTAGCGGCGAACACCGGGGAGCTGTTTTTT
-	many	TRBV5-6	TRBJ1-1	CASSLGAQGVEAFF	TGTGCCAGCTCTCTGGGGGCGCAGGGTGTTGAAGCTTTCTTT
TRBD2	many	TRBV7-6	TRBJ2-3	CASRAGTSTDTQYF	TGTGCCAGCAGAGCGGGAACAAGCACAGATACGCAGTATTTT
TRBD1	many	TRBV18	TRBJ1-6	CASSPGTGNSPLHF	TGTGCCAGCTCACCCGGGACAGGGAACTCACCCCTCCACTTT
TRBD2	many	TRBV19	TRBJ2-7	CASSESLASPYEQYF	TGTGCCAGTAGTGAATCACTAGCGAGCCCCTACGAGCAGTACTTC
TRBD1	many	TRBV6-6	TRBJ1-1	CASSPHPGQGDTEAFF	TGTGCCAGCAGCCCCCACCCCGGACAGGGCGACACTGAAGCTTTCTTT
-	many	TRBV6-1	TRBJ1-1	CASVLTLNTEAFF	TGTGCCAGCGTCCTCACCCTAAACACTGAAGCTTTCTTT
TRBD1	many	TRBV5-1	TRBJ2-5	CASSLRDTGATQYF	TGCGCCAGCAGCTTGAGGGACACAGGGGCGACCCAGTACTTC
TRBD1	many	TRBV29-1	TRBJ2-7	CSGGQGAYEQYF	TGCAGCGGGGGACAGGGGGCCTACGAGCAGTACTTC
TRBD1	many	TRBV4-3	TRBJ1-5	CASSRSAGTGGQPQHF	TGCGCCAGCAGCCGATCAGCCGGGACAGGGGGTCAGCCCCAGCATTTT
TRBD1	many	TRBV4-2	TRBJ2-2	CASRHRDTKGQSAGELFF	TGTGCCAGCAGACACCGGGACACGAAGGGACAGTCGGCCGGGGAGCTGTTTTTT